This TCR beta chain was documented in a study of cytomegalovirus exposure and HLA in healthy donors. Whole-study findings and limits: The authors excluded some V segments, including TRBV6-2 and TRBV6-3, as indistinguishable. Per a later analysis, HLA-associated TCR beta chains showed more clonal expansion than other, equally common TCR beta chains.

There are 13 residues in the CDR3. Per germline, CDR1 ENHRY and CDR2 SYGVKD. Trimming removed 4 bases from V and 4 bases from J, with 10 bases in between. The PCR was carried out with 60 Vbeta primers and 13 Jbeta primers. Only in-frame clones appear in the TCRdb table, and some are missing; sequencing was by immunoSEQ multiplex PCR. The sample has 150,000 to 250,000 clones, around three quarters seen once. With respect to this clone: The target antigen is unknown.

This chain connects TRBV10-3 to TRBJ2-5, with D maybe TRBD2 (7 bases). Sequencing was performed on PBMCs. The clonotype originates from a man younger than 45 in good health and CMV-seronegative. The CDR3 sequence is CAISVGGGETQYF. The CDR3 DNA sequence: TGTGCCATCAGTGTGGGAGGGGGAGAGACCCAGTACTTC.